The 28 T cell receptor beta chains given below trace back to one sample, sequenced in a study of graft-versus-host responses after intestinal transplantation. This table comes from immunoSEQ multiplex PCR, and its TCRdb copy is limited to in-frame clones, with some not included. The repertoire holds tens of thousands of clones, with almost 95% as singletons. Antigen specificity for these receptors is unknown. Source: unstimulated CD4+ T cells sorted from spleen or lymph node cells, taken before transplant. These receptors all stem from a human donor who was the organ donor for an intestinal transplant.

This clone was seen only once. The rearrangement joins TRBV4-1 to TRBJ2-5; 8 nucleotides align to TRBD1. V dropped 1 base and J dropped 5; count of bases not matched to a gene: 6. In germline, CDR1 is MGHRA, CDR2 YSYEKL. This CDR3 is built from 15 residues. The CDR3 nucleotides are TGCGCCAGCAGCCAAGCCCGACAGGGGACCGAGACCCAGTACTTC. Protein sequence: CASSQARQGTETQYF.

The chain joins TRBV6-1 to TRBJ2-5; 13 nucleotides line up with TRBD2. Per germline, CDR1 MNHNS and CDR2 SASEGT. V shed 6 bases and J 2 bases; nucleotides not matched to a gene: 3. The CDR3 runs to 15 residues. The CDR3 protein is CASRRLAGGQETQYF. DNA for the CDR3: TGTGCCAGCAGAAGACTAGCGGGGGGTCAAGAGACCCAGTACTTC.

DNA of the CDR3: TGTGCCAGCAGCAACAGGACAGGAAGAGTAAGGGGGAACACTGAAGCTTTCTTT. Protein sequence: CASSNRTGRVRGNTEAFF. The chain is built from TRBV7-9 and TRBJ1-1; 7 positions match TRBD1. The CDR3 is 18 residues long. Germline-derived CDR1 and CDR2 are SEHNR and FQNEAQ (reference sequence). V was clipped by 5 bases and J by 1 base; unmatched bases: 16.

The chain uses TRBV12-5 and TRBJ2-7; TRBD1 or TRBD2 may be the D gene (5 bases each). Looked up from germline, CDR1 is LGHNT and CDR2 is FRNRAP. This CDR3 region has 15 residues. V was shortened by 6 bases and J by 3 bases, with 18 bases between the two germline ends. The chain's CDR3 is CASGPRDLQDYEQYF. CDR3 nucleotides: TGTGCTAGTGGCCCCCGGGACCTACAAGACTACGAGCAGTACTTC.

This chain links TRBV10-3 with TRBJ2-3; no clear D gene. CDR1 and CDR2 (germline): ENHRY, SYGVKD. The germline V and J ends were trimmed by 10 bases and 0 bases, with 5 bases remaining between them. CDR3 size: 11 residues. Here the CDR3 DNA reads TGTGCCACTACTAGCACAGATACGCAGTATTTT. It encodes CATTSTDTQYF.

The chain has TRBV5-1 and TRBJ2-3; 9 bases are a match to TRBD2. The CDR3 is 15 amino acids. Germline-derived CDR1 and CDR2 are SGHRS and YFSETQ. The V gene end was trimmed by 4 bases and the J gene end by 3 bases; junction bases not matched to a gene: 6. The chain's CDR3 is CASSPGTSKTDTQYF. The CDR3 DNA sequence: TGCGCCAGCAGCCCGGGGACTAGCAAGACAGATACGCAGTATTTT.

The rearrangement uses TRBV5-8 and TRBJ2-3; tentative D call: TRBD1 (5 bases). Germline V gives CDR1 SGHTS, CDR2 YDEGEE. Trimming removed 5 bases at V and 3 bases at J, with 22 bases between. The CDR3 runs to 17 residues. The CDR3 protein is CASSRNHRFLGTDTQYF. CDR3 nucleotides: TGTGCCAGCAGTCGGAACCACAGGTTTTTAGGAACAGATACGCAGTATTTT.

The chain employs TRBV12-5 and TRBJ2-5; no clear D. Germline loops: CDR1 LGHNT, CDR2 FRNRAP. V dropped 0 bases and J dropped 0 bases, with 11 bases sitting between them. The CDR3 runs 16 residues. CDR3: CASGLVVTPYQETQYF. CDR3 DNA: TGTGCTAGTGGTTTGGTTGTGACTCCGTACCAAGAGACCCAGTACTTC.

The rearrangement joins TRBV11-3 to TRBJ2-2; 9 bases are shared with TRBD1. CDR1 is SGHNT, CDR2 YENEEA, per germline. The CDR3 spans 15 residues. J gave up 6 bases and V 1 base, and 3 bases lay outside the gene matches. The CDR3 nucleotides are TGTGCCAGCAGCTTAGGGACAGGGGCGGCCGGGGAGCTGTTTTTT. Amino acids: CASSLGTGAAGELFF.

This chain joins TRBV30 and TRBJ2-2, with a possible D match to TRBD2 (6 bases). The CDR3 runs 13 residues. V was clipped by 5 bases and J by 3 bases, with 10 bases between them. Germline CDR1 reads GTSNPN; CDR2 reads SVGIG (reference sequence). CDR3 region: CAWGGGYTGELFF. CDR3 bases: TGTGCCTGGGGTGGAGGGTACACCGGGGAGCTGTTTTTT. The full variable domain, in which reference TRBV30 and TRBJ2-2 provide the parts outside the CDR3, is SQTIHQWPATLVQPVGSPLSLECTVEGTSNPNLYWYRQAAGRGLQLLFYSVGIGQISSEVPQNLSASRPQDRQFILSSKKLLLSDSGFYLCAWGGGYTGELFFGEGSRLTVL.

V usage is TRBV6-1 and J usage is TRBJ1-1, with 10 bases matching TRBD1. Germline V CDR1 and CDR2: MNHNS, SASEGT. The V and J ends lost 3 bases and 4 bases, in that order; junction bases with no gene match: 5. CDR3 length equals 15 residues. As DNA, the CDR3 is TGTGCCAGCAGTGAGCCCCGGACAGGGGGCACTGAAGCTTTCTTT. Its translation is CASSEPRTGGTEAFF.

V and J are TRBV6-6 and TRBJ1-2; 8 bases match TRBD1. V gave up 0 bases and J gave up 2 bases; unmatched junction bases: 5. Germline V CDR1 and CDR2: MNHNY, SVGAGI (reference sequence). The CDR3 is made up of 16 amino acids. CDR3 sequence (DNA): TGTGCCAGCAGTTACTCGAGACAGGGGATGAACTATGGCTACACCTTC. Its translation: CASSYSRQGMNYGYTF.

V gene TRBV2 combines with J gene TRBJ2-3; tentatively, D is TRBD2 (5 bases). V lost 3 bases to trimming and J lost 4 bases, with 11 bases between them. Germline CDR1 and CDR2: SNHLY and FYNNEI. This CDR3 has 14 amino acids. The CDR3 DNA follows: TGTGCCAGCAGTGATGGGGAGCTCTCAGATACGCAGTATTTT. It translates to CASSDGELSDTQYF.

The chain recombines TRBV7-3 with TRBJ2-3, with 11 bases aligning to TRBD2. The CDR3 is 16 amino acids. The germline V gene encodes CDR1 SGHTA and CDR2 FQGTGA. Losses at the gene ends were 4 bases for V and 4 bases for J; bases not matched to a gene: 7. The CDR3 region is CASSSSSGGSADTQYF. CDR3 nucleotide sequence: TGTGCCAGCAGCTCTTCTAGCGGGGGGAGTGCAGATACGCAGTATTTT.

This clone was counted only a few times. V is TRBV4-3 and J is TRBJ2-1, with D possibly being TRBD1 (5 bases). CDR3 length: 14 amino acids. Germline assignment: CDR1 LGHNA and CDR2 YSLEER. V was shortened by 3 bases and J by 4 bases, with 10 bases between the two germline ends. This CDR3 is CASSHNSGYNEQFF. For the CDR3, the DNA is TGCGCCAGCAGCCACAACTCAGGGTACAATGAGCAGTTCTTC.

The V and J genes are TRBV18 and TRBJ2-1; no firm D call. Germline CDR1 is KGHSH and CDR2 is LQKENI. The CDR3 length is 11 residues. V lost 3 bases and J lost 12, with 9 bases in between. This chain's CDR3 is CASSPGSGQFF. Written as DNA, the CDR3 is TGTGCCAGCTCACCCGGGTCTGGGCAGTTCTTC.

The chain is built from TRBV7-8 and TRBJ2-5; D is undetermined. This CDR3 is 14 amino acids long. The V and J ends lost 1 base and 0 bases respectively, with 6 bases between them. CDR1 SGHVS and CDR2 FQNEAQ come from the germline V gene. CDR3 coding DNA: TGTGCCAGCAGCTTAGAGTATCACCAAGAGACCCAGTACTTC. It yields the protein CASSLEYHQETQYF.

The CDR3 region is CASSLEGGAAAQYF. DNA for the CDR3: TGTGCCAGCAGCTTAGAAGGGGGCGCGGCAGCTCAGTACTTC. The chain joins TRBV7-2 to TRBJ2-4; the match to TRBD1 covers 7 bases. Per germline, CDR1 SGHTA and CDR2 FQGNSA. The length of the CDR3 is 14 residues. V lost 1 base to trimming and J lost 12 bases; unmatched junction nucleotides: 9.

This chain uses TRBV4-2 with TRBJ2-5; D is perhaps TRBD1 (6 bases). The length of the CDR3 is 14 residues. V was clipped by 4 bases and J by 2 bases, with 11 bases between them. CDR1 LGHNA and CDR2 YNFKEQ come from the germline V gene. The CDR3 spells CASSLGRGQETQYF. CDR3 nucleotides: TGTGCCAGCAGCCTAGGCAGGGGACAAGAGACCCAGTACTTC.

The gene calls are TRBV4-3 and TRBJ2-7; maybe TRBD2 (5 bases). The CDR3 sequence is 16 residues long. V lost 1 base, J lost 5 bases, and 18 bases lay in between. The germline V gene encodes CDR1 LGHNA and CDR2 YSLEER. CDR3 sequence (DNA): TGCGCCAGCAGCCAAGGAACGGGATCCCCAGTGGACGAGCAGTACTTC. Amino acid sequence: CASSQGTGSPVDEQYF.

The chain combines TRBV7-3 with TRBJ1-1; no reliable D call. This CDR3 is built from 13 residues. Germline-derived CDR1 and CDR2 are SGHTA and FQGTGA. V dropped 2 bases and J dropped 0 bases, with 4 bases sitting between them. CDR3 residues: CASSLWVNTEAFF. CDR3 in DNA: TGTGCCAGCAGCTTATGGGTGAACACTGAAGCTTTCTTT. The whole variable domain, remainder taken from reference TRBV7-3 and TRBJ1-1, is GAGVSQTPSNKVTEKGKYVELRCDPISGHTALYWYRQSLGQGPEFLIYFQGTGAADDSGLPNDRFFAVRPEGSVSTLKIQRTERGDSAVYLCASSLWVNTEAFFGQGTRLTVV.

CDR3 sequence: CASSLAELRGYEQYF. In DNA form, the CDR3 reads TGTGCCAGCAGTTTGGCAGAACTGAGGGGGTACGAGCAGTACTTC. V gene TRBV6-6 combines with J gene TRBJ2-5; D might be TRBD1 (6 bases). The J call may be incorrect, as the DNA end agrees better with TRBJ2-7. CDR1 and CDR2 from the germline V gene are MNHNY and SVGAGI (reference sequence). This CDR3 comprises 15 residues.

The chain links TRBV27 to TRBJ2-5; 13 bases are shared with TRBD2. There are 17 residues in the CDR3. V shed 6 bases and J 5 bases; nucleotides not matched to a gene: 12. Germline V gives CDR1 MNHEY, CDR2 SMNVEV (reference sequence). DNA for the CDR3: TGTGCCAGCAGCTCGCGGTTGACTAGCGGGGGGTGGGAGACCCAGTACTTC. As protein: CASSSRLTSGGWETQYF.

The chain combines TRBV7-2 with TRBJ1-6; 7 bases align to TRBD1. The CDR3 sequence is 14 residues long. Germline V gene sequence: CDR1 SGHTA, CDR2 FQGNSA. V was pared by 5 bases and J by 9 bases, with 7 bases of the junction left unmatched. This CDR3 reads CASSTGQWGSPLHF. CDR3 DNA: TGTGCCAGCAGCACGGGACAGTGGGGTTCACCCCTCCACTTT.

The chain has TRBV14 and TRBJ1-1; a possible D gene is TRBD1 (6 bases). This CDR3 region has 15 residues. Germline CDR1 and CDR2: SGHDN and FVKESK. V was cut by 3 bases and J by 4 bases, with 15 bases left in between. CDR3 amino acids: CASSHRGAVATEAFF. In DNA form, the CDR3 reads TGTGCCAGCAGCCACAGGGGAGCTGTGGCCACTGAAGCTTTCTTT.

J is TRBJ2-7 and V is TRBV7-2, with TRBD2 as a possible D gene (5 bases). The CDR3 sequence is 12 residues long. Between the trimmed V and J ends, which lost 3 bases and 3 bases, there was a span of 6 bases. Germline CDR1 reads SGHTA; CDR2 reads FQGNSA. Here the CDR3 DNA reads TGTGCCAGCAGCTTTCGGGACTACGAGCAGTACTTC. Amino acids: CASSFRDYEQYF.

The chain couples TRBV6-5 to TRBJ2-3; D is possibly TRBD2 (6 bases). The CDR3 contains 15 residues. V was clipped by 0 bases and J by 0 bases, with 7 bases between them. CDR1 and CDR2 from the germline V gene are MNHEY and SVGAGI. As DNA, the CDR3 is TGTGCCAGCAGTTACTCCGGGACTAGCACAGATACGCAGTATTTT. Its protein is CASSYSGTSTDTQYF.

CDR3 nucleotides: TGTGCCAGCTCACTAGGACAGGGCAATCAGCCCCAGCATTTT. Translation: CASSLGQGNQPQHF. The V call is TRBV18, the J call TRBJ1-5; 7 nucleotides match TRBD1. CDR3 length: 14 residues. CDR1 and CDR2 (germline): KGHSH, LQKENI. Germline trimming cut 4 bases from V and 2 bases from J; bases unmatched to any gene: 2.